The 28 T cell receptor beta chains given below trace back to one sample, sequenced in a study of blood T cell repertoires in COVID-19. TCRdb's copy holds only in-frame clones and misses some; the assay was immunoSEQ multiplex PCR. The table records 210,000 or so clones, less than 90% of them present only once. Sequencing input: peripheral blood. These receptor sequences come from a woman between 50 and 59 years old with acute or convalescent COVID-19.

The CDR3 is CASSLYGTSISYNEQFF. The DNA of the CDR3 is TGTGCCAGCAGCTTATACGGCACTAGCATCTCCTACAATGAGCAGTTCTTC. V gene TRBV11-3 combines with J gene TRBJ2-1; possibly TRBD2 for D (6 bases). This CDR3 is 17 amino acids long. V lost 2 bases to trimming and J lost 0 bases, with 14 bases between them. CDR1 is SGHNT, CDR2 YENEEA, per germline. Drawing the rest from reference TRBV11-3 and TRBJ2-1, the complete variable domain is EAGVVQSPRYKIIEKKQPVAFWCNPISGHNTLYWYLQNLGQGPELLIRYENEEAVDDSQLPKDRFSAERLKGVDSTLKIQPAELGDSAVYLCASSLYGTSISYNEQFFGPGTRLTVL.

CDR3 region: CASSVVGTGVTGELFF. The CDR3 DNA is TGTGCCAGCAGCGTAGTAGGGACAGGGGTCACCGGGGAGCTGTTTTTT. The chain employs TRBV9 and TRBJ2-2; TRBD1 aligns across 10 bases. The V gene end was trimmed by 0 bases and the J gene end by 4 bases; junction bases not matched to a gene: 3. Germline CDR1 reads SGDLS; CDR2 reads YYNGEE. This CDR3 has 16 amino acids.

This chain connects TRBV7-2 to TRBJ2-3; no definite D call. V lost 3 bases and J 1 base, leaving 8 bases between the germline ends. Germline-derived CDR1 and CDR2 are SGHTA and FQGNSA. The CDR3 totals 14 residues. DNA for the CDR3: TGTGCCAGCAGCTTGGGCTTCGGCACAGATACGCAGTATTTT. Translating it yields CASSLGFGTDTQYF.

This clone was recorded only once. In nucleotides, the CDR3 is TGTGCCAGCAGTCAGGGGAGTTGGCAGCCCCAGCATTTT. Amino acid sequence: CASSQGSWQPQHF. This rearrangement joins TRBV3-1 (or the pseudogene TRBV3-2) to TRBJ1-5; TRBD1 is a possible D gene (6 bases). Germline CDR1 reads LGHDT; CDR2 reads YNNKEL (reference sequence). V lost 6 bases, J lost 7 bases, and 13 bases lay in between. CDR3 length: 13 residues.

The chain recombines TRBV3-1 (or the pseudogene TRBV3-2) with TRBJ1-1; TRBD1 matches at 7 bases. Unmatched junction bases numbered 6, after V lost 0 bases and J lost 5 bases. The CDR3 is 15 amino acids. Germline V gene sequence: CDR1 LGHDT, CDR2 YNNKEL (reference sequence). CDR3 DNA: TGTGCCAGCAGCCAAGATATACAGGGGTGGACTGAAGCTTTCTTT. Its protein is CASSQDIQGWTEAFF.

This chain uses TRBV19 with TRBJ1-2, with D maybe TRBD1 (5 bases). V was trimmed by 3 bases and J by 1 base, leaving 12 bases between them. Germline lookup yields CDR1 LNHDA and CDR2 SQIVND (reference sequence). The CDR3 runs 15 residues. The DNA for the CDR3 is TGTGCCAGTAGTATTACAGGCCCTCTTAACTATGGCTACACCTTC. It is translated as CASSITGPLNYGYTF. Filled out from reference TRBV19 and TRBJ1-2, the complete variable domain reads DGGITQSPKYLFRKEGQNVTLSCEQNLNHDAMYWYRQDPGQGLRLIYYSQIVNDFQKGDIAEGYSVSREKKESFPLTVTSAQKNPTAFYLCASSITGPLNYGYTFGSGTRLTVV.

A single count supports this clone. This chain connects TRBV4-1 to TRBJ2-2, with TRBD2 identical over 9 bases. Germline V gives CDR1 MGHRA, CDR2 YSYEKL. Trimming removed 0 bases from V and 4 bases from J; junction bases left unmatched: 9. The CDR3 length is 18 residues. CDR3 DNA: TGCGCCAGCAGCCAAGATGGTAGCGGGGGTCCACGCACCGGGGAGCTGTTTTTT. Translation gives CASSQDGSGGPRTGELFF.

The gene calls are TRBV6-2 or TRBV6-3 and TRBJ2-1, with 8 bases aligning to TRBD2. Germline CDR1 is MNHEY and CDR2 is SVGEGT. V trimming: 1 base; J trimming: 8 bases; junction bases outside the gene matches: 13. The CDR3 length is 17 residues. CDR3 loop: CASSYYPSGSRRDEQFF. For the CDR3, the DNA is TGTGCCAGCAGTTACTACCCGAGCGGGAGTAGGAGGGATGAGCAGTTCTTC.

The chain links TRBV3-1 (or the pseudogene TRBV3-2) to TRBJ2-1; D may be TRBD2 (6 bases). Trimming removed 0 bases at V and 5 bases at J, with 14 bases between. CDR1 and CDR2 from the germline V gene are LGHDT and YNNKEL (reference sequence). The CDR3 covers 16 residues. The CDR3 DNA is TGTGCCAGCAGCCAAGATTTGGCTAGCGAAAACAATGAGCAGTTCTTC. Translating gives CASSQDLASENNEQFF.

The J gene is TRBJ2-7, the V gene TRBV25-1, with TRBD1 as a possible D gene (6 bases). V lost 3 bases and J 1 base, leaving 13 bases between the germline ends. CDR1 and CDR2 from the germline V gene are MGHDK and SYGVNS. The CDR3 totals 15 residues. The CDR3 nucleotides read TGTGCCAGCAGTGATTCCCGGACAGATTCCTACGAGCAGTACTTC. Amino acid sequence: CASSDSRTDSYEQYF.

The chain combines TRBV18 with TRBJ2-1; a possible D gene is TRBD2 (5 bases). The CDR3 loop spans 14 amino acids. Germline V lookup: CDR1 KGHSH, CDR2 LQKENI. V lost 6 bases and J lost 8, with 17 bases in between. This chain's CDR3 is CASSQAAVLDEQFF. The CDR3 coding sequence is TGTGCCAGCTCCCAGGCAGCGGTCCTCGATGAGCAGTTCTTC. The full variable domain, rest sourced from reference TRBV18 and TRBJ2-1, is NAGVMQNPRHLVRRRGQEARLRCSPMKGHSHVYWYRQLPEEGLKFMVYLQKENIIDESGMPKERFSAEFPKEGPSILRIQQVVRGDSAAYFCASSQAAVLDEQFFGPGTRLTVL.

This clone was seen just once. The rearrangement links TRBV18 to TRBJ2-3; 8 bases map to TRBD2. V was clipped by 6 bases and J by 0 bases; unmatched bases: 5. The CDR3 has 15 amino acids. Germline V lookup: CDR1 KGHSH, CDR2 LQKENI. DNA for the CDR3: TGTGCCAGCTCCCCGGGGGGGCGTAGCACAGATACGCAGTATTTT. Its translation: CASSPGGRSTDTQYF. The full variable domain, with the rest looked up from reference TRBV18 and TRBJ2-3, is NAGVMQNPRHLVRRRGQEARLRCSPMKGHSHVYWYRQLPEEGLKFMVYLQKENIIDESGMPKERFSAEFPKEGPSILRIQQVVRGDSAAYFCASSPGGRSTDTQYFGPGTRLTVL.

The gene calls are TRBV23-1 and TRBJ2-5, with D possibly matching TRBD1 (6 bases). TRBV23-1 has ORF status, its function being uncertain. Trimming left V 2 bases short and J 5 bases short, with 15 bases between. The CDR3 runs 15 residues. CDR3 loop: CASSQTGQFTETQYF. The DNA for the CDR3 is TGCGCCAGCAGTCAAACAGGACAGTTTACCGAGACCCAGTACTTC.

The chain uses TRBV3-1 (or the pseudogene TRBV3-2) and TRBJ2-5, with D possibly being TRBD2 (5 bases). The CDR3 has 15 residues. Per germline, CDR1 LGHDT and CDR2 YNNKEL (reference sequence). Trimming shortened V by 2 bases and J by 1 base, and 11 bases separated the two germline ends. The CDR3 reads CASSQLRVAQETQYF. CDR3 in DNA: TGTGCCAGCAGCCAATTGCGGGTCGCCCAAGAGACCCAGTACTTC.

The V gene is TRBV30, the J gene TRBJ1-2; D possibly corresponds to TRBD1 (5 bases). The germline V and J ends were trimmed by 3 bases and 4 bases, with 12 bases remaining between them. CDR1 and CDR2 (germline): GTSNPN, SVGIG (reference sequence). The CDR3 has 13 amino acids. For the CDR3, the DNA is TGTGCCTGGAGGTTTTGGGGGGGCTATGGCTACACCTTC. Translation: CAWRFWGGYGYTF.

This clone showed up just once. The rearrangement joins TRBV11-3 to TRBJ2-7; 15 bases are shared with TRBD2. V shed 5 bases, J shed 2 bases, and the junction held 4 bases outside the gene matches. Germline CDR1 and CDR2: SGHNT and YENEEA. There are 16 residues in the CDR3. CDR3: CASSQGTSGGTYEQYF. CDR3 nucleotide sequence: TGTGCCAGCAGCCAAGGGACTAGCGGGGGGACCTACGAGCAGTACTTC.

The chain carries TRBV10-3 and TRBJ2-2; 11 bases fit TRBD1. After removal of 3 bases from V and 6 bases from J, the junction contained 6 bases not matched to a gene. The V gene's germline CDR1 is ENHRY and CDR2 SYGVKD. The CDR3 loop spans 16 amino acids. The CDR3 DNA follows: TGTGCCATCAGTGAATGGGACAGGGGGAGCGCCGGGGAGCTGTTTTTT. Translating gives CAISEWDRGSAGELFF.

The V and J genes are TRBV5-4 and TRBJ2-5; 13 bases agree with TRBD2. Trimming took 4 bases from V and 5 from J; bases not matched to a gene: 5. The CDR3 has 15 amino acids. Per germline, CDR1 SGHNT and CDR2 YYREEE (reference sequence). CDR3 DNA: TGTGCCAGCAGCCCGGGACTAGCGGGACGGGAGACCCAGTACTTC. Its protein product is CASSPGLAGRETQYF.

This rearrangement joins TRBV18 to TRBJ2-3; TRBD2 matches at 13 bases. The CDR3 runs to 17 residues. V dropped 4 bases and J dropped 5; count of bases not matched to a gene: 9. The germline V gene has CDR1 KGHSH and CDR2 LQKENI. CDR3 sequence reads: CASSLGTSGTRGDTQYF. CDR3 in DNA: TGTGCCAGCTCACTCGGGACTAGCGGGACCCGAGGAGATACGCAGTATTTT.

The rearrangement joins TRBV19 to TRBJ2-7; 9 nucleotides line up with TRBD1. V lost 3 bases, J lost 3 bases, and 12 bases stayed unmatched. Germline CDR1 and CDR2: LNHDA and SQIVND (reference sequence). The CDR3 contains 17 residues. CDR3 nucleotides: TGTGCCAGTAGTATGTCTCAAGGGACAGGGAAAATCTACGAGCAGTACTTC. This translates into CASSMSQGTGKIYEQYF.

V gene TRBV5-6 combines with J gene TRBJ2-3, with D possibly matching TRBD2 (5 bases). The CDR3 loop spans 15 amino acids. Trimming removed 4 bases from V and 5 bases from J, with 17 bases in between. Germline-derived CDR1 and CDR2 are SGHDT and YYEEEE. This CDR3 is CASSVLGSSRDTQYF. CDR3 nucleotides: TGTGCCAGCAGCGTGTTAGGGAGTAGTCGAGATACGCAGTATTTT.

The genes are TRBV5-1 and TRBJ2-3; D is possibly TRBD2 (5 bases). Germline V CDR1 and CDR2: SGHRS, YFSETQ. V was shortened by 0 bases and J by 6 bases, with 8 bases between the two germline ends. The CDR3 spans 13 residues. DNA of the CDR3: TGCGCCAGCAGCTTGGCCGGGGTCGATACGCAGTATTTT. Its protein is CASSLAGVDTQYF.

The rearrangement joins TRBV7-6 to TRBJ2-3; 12 positions match TRBD2. The V gene's germline CDR1 is SGHVS and CDR2 FNYEAQ. The CDR3 extends over 16 amino acids. The trim removed 1 base at V and 1 base at J, leaving 0 bases unmatched. The CDR3 DNA reads TGTGCCAGCAGCTTAGGACTAGCGGGGGGCACAGATACGCAGTATTTT. The encoded protein is CASSLGLAGGTDTQYF.

The chain couples TRBV4-1 to TRBJ2-3; 12 bases are a match to TRBD2. V trimming: 3 bases; J trimming: 0 bases; junction bases outside the gene matches: 10. The CDR3 spans 19 residues. Per the germline V gene, CDR1 is MGHRA and CDR2 is YSYEKL. Here the CDR3 reads CASSQTTTSGGASTDTQYF. For the CDR3, the DNA is TGCGCCAGCAGCCAGACGACGACTAGCGGGGGAGCTAGCACAGATACGCAGTATTTT.

The genes are TRBV6-5 and TRBJ2-3, with TRBD2 as a possible D gene (7 bases). Trimming took 2 bases from V and 5 from J, leaving 14 bases between them. CDR3 length: 15 amino acids. Germline V CDR1 and CDR2: MNHEY, SVGAGI. DNA of the CDR3: TGTGCCAGCAGTTACCCAGCGGGGACACTAGATACGCAGTATTTT. Encoded protein: CASSYPAGTLDTQYF.

V and J are TRBV5-1 and TRBJ2-7; perhaps TRBD2 as D (8 bases). The V end lost 4 bases, the J end lost 3 bases, and 17 bases lay between the germline ends. The CDR3 covers 15 residues. Germline CDR1 reads SGHRS; CDR2 reads YFSETQ. CDR3 coding DNA: TGCGCCAGCAGCACGGGAGGGGGACAGCACTACGAGCAGTACTTC. Translating it yields CASSTGGGQHYEQYF.

The CDR3 sequence is CSVRATGTAGNTIYF. The CDR3 DNA follows: TGCAGCGTTCGGGCGACGGGAACGGCTGGAAACACCATATATTTT. This chain uses TRBV29-1 with TRBJ1-3; D unclear. CDR3 size: 15 residues. The V end was cut by 5 bases, the J end by 2 bases, with 16 bases between. Germline CDR1 and CDR2: SQVTM and ANQGSEA.

The chain combines TRBV19 with TRBJ1-2, with unresolved D. CDR1 is LNHDA and CDR2 is SQIVND in the germline V gene (reference sequence). The V end was cut by 10 bases, the J end by 0 bases, with 15 bases between. CDR3 length equals 14 residues. The CDR3 sequence is CATKQTSSNYGYTF. Here the CDR3 DNA reads TGTGCCACAAAACAGACCTCTTCTAACTATGGCTACACCTTC. Looking up the rest from reference TRBV19 and TRBJ1-2 gives the full variable domain: DGGITQSPKYLFRKEGQNVTLSCEQNLNHDAMYWYRQDPGQGLRLIYYSQIVNDFQKGDIAEGYSVSREKKESFPLTVTSAQKNPTAFYLCATKQTSSNYGYTFGSGTRLTVV.